The following is a TCR beta chain sequence with its context. The data originate from a study of blood T cell repertoires in COVID-19. TCRdb's table, derived via immunoSEQ multiplex PCR, lists solely in-frame clones and lacks some. The table shows about 200,000 clones, with more than 85% occurring only once. The CDR3 is made up of 17 amino acids. From germline, CDR1 is MGHRA and CDR2 YSYEKL. V was trimmed by 0 bases and J by 0 bases, leaving 12 bases between them. The receptor was isolated from a woman between 50 and 59 years old with COVID-19, enrolled during active disease. The sample was peripheral blood. The chain employs TRBV4-1 and TRBJ1-5; D unresolved. Written as DNA, the CDR3 is TGCGCCAGCAGCCAAGAAGGGAGGGCCCTTAGCAATCAGCCCCAGCATTTT. Translation: CASSQEGRALSNQPQHF.